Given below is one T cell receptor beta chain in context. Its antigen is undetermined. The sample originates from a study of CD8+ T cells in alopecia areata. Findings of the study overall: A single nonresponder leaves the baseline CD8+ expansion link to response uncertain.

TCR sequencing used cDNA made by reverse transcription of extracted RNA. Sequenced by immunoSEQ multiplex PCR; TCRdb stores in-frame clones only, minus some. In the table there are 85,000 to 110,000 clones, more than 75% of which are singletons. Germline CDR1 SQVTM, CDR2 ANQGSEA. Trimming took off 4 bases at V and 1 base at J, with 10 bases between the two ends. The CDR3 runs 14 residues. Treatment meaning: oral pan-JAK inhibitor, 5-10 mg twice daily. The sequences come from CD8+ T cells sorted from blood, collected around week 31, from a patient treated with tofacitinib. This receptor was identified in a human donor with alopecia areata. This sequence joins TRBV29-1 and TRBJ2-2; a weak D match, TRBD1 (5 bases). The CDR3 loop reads CSVGWGENTGELFF. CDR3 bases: TGCAGCGTTGGTTGGGGCGAGAACACCGGGGAGCTGTTTTTT.